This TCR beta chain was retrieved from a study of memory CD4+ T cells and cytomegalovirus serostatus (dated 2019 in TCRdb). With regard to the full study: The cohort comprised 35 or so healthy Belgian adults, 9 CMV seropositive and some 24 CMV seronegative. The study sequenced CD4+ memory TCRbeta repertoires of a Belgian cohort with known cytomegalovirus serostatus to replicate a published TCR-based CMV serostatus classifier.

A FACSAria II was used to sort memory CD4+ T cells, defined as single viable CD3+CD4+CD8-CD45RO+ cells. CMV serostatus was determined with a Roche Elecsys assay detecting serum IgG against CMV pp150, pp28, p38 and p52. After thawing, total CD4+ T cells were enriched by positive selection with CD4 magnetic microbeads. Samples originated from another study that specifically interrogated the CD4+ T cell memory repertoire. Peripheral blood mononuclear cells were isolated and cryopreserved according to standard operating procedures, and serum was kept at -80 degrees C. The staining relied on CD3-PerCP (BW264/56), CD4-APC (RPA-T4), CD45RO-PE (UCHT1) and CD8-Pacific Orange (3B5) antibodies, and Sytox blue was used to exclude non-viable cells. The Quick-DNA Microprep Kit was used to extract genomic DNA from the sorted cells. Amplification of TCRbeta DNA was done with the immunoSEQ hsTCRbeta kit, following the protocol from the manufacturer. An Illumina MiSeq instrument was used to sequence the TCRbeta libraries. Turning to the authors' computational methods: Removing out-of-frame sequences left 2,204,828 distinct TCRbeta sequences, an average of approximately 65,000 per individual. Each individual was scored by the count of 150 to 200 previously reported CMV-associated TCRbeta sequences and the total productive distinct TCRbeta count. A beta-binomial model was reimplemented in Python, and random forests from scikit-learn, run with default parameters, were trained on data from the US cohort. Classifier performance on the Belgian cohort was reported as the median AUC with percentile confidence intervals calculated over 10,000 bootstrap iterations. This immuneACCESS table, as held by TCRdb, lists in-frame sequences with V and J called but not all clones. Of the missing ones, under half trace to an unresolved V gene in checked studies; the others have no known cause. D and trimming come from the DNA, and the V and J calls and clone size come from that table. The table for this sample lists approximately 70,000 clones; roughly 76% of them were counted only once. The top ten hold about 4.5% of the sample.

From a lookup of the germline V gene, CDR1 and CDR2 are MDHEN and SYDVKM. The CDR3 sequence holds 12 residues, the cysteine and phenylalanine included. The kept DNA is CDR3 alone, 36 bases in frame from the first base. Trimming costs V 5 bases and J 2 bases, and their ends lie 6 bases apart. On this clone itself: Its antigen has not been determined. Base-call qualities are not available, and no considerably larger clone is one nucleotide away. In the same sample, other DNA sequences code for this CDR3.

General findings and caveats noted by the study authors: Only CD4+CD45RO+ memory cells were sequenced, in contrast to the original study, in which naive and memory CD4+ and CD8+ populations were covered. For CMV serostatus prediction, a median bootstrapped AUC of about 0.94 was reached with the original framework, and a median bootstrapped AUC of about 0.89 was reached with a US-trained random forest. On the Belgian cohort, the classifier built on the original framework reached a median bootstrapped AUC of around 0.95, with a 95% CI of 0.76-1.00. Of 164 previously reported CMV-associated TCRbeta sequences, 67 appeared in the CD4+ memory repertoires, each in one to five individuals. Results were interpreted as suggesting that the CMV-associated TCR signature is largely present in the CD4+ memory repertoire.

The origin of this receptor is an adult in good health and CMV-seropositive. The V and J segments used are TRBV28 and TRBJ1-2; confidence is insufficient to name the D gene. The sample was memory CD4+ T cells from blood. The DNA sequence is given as TGTGCCAGCAGTCCTGGAAACTATGGCTACACCTTC. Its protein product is CASSPGNYGYTF.